This T cell receptor beta chain derives from a study of vaccination and CD4 T cells after COVID-19. Study overall: Samples after vaccination came a median 72 days past dose two, ranging 14 to 241.

Note on this clonotype: What it recognizes is unknown.

CDR3 length: 16 amino acids. In germline, CDR1 is SGHVS, CDR2 FQNEAQ. The J segment lost 1 base and the V segment lost 2 bases, leaving 4 bases of the junction unmatched. The sample's treatment: roughly 10-day PBMC culture with coronavirus spike peptide pools or control peptides (ViraFEST assay). Roughly 2 million PBMCs were grown per well alongside about 10 IU/ml IL-2 and around 9.6 ug/ml peptide pools. With about nine days of culture completed, CD4+ T cells were isolated by negative selection. Oncomine TCR Beta short-read sequencing was applied to DNA from cultured CD4+ T cells. TCRdb called the PCR reads again in MiXCR, with one record for every CDR3 protein. The sample records some 20,000 distinct CDR3 sequences, roughly 31% being singletons.

The chain has TRBV7-8 and TRBJ2-5, with 10 nucleotides matching TRBD2. The TCR originated in a human donor with COVID-19. Input material: cultured CD4+ T cells from blood. This chain's CDR3 is CASSLWSGGVQETQYF. CDR3 coding DNA: TGTGCCAGCAGCTTATGGAGCGGGGGGGTCCAAGAGACCCAGTACTTC.